The subject of this entry is one TCR beta chain. Its antigen is not known. The data were taken from a study of cytomegalovirus exposure and HLA in healthy donors. Germline V gene sequence: CDR1 LNHDA, CDR2 SQIVND (reference sequence). Trimming cost V 0 bases and J 6 bases, with 20 bases left between them. This CDR3 region has 17 residues. Libraries were prepared by immunoSEQ multiplex PCR; TCRdb keeps only in-frame clonotypes and omits some of them. The sample shows approximately 110,000 clones, more than 70% of them seen only once. Overall study results and limits: The study recorded over 150 TCR beta chains that were cytomegalovirus-associated.

The clonotype originates from a young woman in good health and CMV-seronegative. This chain connects TRBV19 to TRBJ1-2; TRBD1 is a possible D gene (6 bases). The sequencing sample was made of PBMCs. DNA of the CDR3: TGTGCCAGTAGTATAGATCTATCGGGCAGGGGACGTCATGGCTACACCTTC. Amino acids: CASSIDLSGRGRHGYTF. Looking up the rest from reference TRBV19 and TRBJ1-2 gives the full variable domain: DGGITQSPKYLFRKEGQNVTLSCEQNLNHDAMYWYRQDPGQGLRLIYYSQIVNDFQKGDIAEGYSVSREKKESFPLTVTSAQKNPTAFYLCASSIDLSGRGRHGYTFGSGTRLTVV.